The next 23 T cell receptor beta chains were all read from a single sample in a study of CD4 T cells in lung cancer (dated by TCRdb to about 2019). From the same resection, non-adjacent lung tissue was collected as far as possible from the malignant lesion, at a distance of at least 3 cm. Library generation was performed with the immunoSEQ multiplex PCR assay. Drawn from immuneACCESS, this table holds only the in-frame rearrangements with V and J called that TCRdb kept. Clones are partly lost; checked studies trace under half to an unresolved V gene and leave the rest unexplained. This sample is represented by some 9,600 clones; around two thirds of them were singletons. The top ten clones comprise 15% of the sample. Input material: normal lung tissue taken away from the tumor. These receptors all stem from a man aged 60 to 69 with non-small cell lung cancer.

Comments on this clone: The sample holds other DNA sequences that translate to the same CDR3. The chain joins TRBV14 to TRBJ1-2, with no clear D. Germline loops: CDR1 SGHDN, CDR2 FVKESK. V was trimmed by 3 bases and J by 4 bases, leaving 9 bases between them. CDR3 size: 13 residues. The CDR3 DNA follows: TGTGCCAGCAGCCAGGTTAGGAGCTATGGCTACACCTTC. It encodes CASSQVRSYGYTF.

This clone has only a few counts. This sample also contains other DNA sequences that code for the same CDR3. The chain recombines TRBV5-4 with TRBJ1-1; 7 nucleotides agree with TRBD1. The CDR3 contains 14 residues. J was trimmed by 0 bases and V by 4 bases; bases with no gene match: 3. Per the germline V gene, CDR1 is SGHNT and CDR2 is YYREEE (reference sequence). CDR3 coding DNA: TGTGCCAGCAGCGTACAGGGGCTGAACACTGAAGCTTTCTTT. Its protein product is CASSVQGLNTEAFF.

The rearrangement joins TRBV5-1 to TRBJ2-1, with TRBD2 as a possible D gene (5 bases). V dropped 7 bases and J dropped 1 base, with 15 bases sitting between them. The germline V gene encodes CDR1 SGHRS and CDR2 YFSETQ. The CDR3 runs to 15 residues. For the CDR3, the DNA is TGCGCCAGCGGGGTAGGGAGTTTTTCCTACAATGAGCAGTTCTTC. Translating it yields CASGVGSFSYNEQFF.

The rearrangement uses TRBV30 and TRBJ1-2; TRBD1 is a possible D gene (6 bases). Trimming took off 5 bases at V and 4 bases at J, with 14 bases between the two ends. Germline V gene data show CDR1 as GTSNPN and CDR2 as SVGIG (reference sequence). This CDR3 is built from 13 residues. CDR3 loop: CAWSRGGIYGYTF. CDR3 DNA: TGTGCCTGGTCAAGGGGGGGGATCTATGGCTACACCTTC.

V gene TRBV11-2 combines with J gene TRBJ2-3; the match to TRBD1 covers 8 bases. With V trimmed by 4 bases and J by 2 bases, 8 bases remained unmatched. Per the germline V gene, CDR1 is SGHAT and CDR2 is FQNNGV. The CDR3 has 16 amino acids. The CDR3 coding sequence is TGTGCCAGCAGCTCGACTCGGACAGGGATCACAGATACGCAGTATTTT. This translates into CASSSTRTGITDTQYF.

This clone is judged medium-sized. The J gene is TRBJ2-7, the V gene TRBV6-5; D is perhaps TRBD1 (6 bases). The CDR3 is made up of 15 amino acids. V lost 6 bases to trimming and J lost 2 bases, with 17 bases between them. Germline V gene sequence: CDR1 MNHEY, CDR2 SVGAGI. In nucleotides, the CDR3 is TGTGCCAGCAGAAAGCAACCAGGGGAAGCCTACGAGCAGTACTTC. The encoded protein is CASRKQPGEAYEQYF.

As concerns this clone: This specimen includes other DNA sequences encoding the same CDR3. The chain recombines TRBV19 with TRBJ2-7; D perhaps matches TRBD1 (6 bases). CDR1 LNHDA and CDR2 SQIVND come from the germline V gene (reference sequence). V gave up 1 base and J gave up 0 bases, with 7 bases separating them. The CDR3 length is 14 residues. The CDR3 bases are TGTGCCAGTAGTATAGCAGGGGACTCCTACGAGCAGTACTTC. Translation gives CASSIAGDSYEQYF.

V gene TRBV5-4 combines with J gene TRBJ1-2, with TRBD1 identical over 8 bases. The germline V gene has CDR1 SGHNT and CDR2 YYREEE (reference sequence). J lost 4 bases, V lost 0 bases, and 8 bases had no gene match. This CDR3 comprises 16 residues. The CDR3 reads CASSLDWTGILYGYTF. In DNA, the CDR3 is TGTGCCAGCAGCTTGGACTGGACAGGGATACTCTATGGCTACACCTTC.

The V call is TRBV4-1, the J call TRBJ2-3, with 9 bases aligning to TRBD1. This CDR3 has 14 residues. CDR1 and CDR2 from the germline V gene are MGHRA and YSYEKL. Trimming removed 0 bases from V and 6 bases from J; junction bases left unmatched: 1. Here the CDR3 reads CASSQDGTGDTQYF. CDR3 in DNA: TGCGCCAGCAGCCAAGATGGGACAGGGGATACGCAGTATTTT.

This clone is medium-sized. The CDR3 bases are TGTGCCACCAGCGAATGGACTAGCGGGAGAAGTAGCCAGTACTTC. As protein: CATSEWTSGRSSQYF. The chain couples TRBV15 to TRBJ2-5; 13 bases are shared with TRBD2. The J segment lost 10 bases and the V segment lost 5 bases, leaving 10 bases of the junction unmatched. The germline V gene encodes CDR1 LNHNV and CDR2 YYDKDF (reference sequence). This CDR3 has 15 amino acids.

The genes are TRBV10-3 and TRBJ2-5; D not certain. Germline V gives CDR1 ENHRY, CDR2 SYGVKD. The CDR3 contains 14 residues. Trimming shortened V by 0 bases and J by 2 bases, and 7 bases separated the two germline ends. CDR3 coding DNA: TGTGCCATCAGTGAGTCGATGCGACAAGAGACCCAGTACTTC. Protein sequence: CAISESMRQETQYF.

This chain connects TRBV5-1 to TRBJ2-1, with a possible D match to TRBD2 (6 bases). CDR1 is SGHRS, CDR2 YFSETQ, per germline. The CDR3 covers 16 residues. V lost 0 bases to trimming and J lost 4 bases, with 14 bases between them. DNA of the CDR3: TGCGCCAGCAGCTTGGCACCTAGCGCCCGGTACAATGAGCAGTTCTTC. Translated: CASSLAPSARYNEQFF.

This chain links TRBV6-4 with TRBJ2-1; 9 positions match TRBD1. The ends lost 6 bases at V and 5 bases at J; junction bases unmatched: 5. The germline CDR1 and CDR2 sequences are MRHNA and SNTAGT. The CDR3 runs to 14 residues. The CDR3 coding sequence is TGTGCCAGCAGCGGGACAGGGAGTAACAATGAGCAGTTCTTC. The encoded protein is CASSGTGSNNEQFF.

The chain recombines TRBV7-9 with TRBJ2-5, with 9 positions matching TRBD2. In germline, CDR1 is SEHNR, CDR2 FQNEAQ (reference sequence). Trimming cost V 3 bases and J 2 bases; bases outside gene matches: 16. The CDR3 sequence is 19 residues long. CDR3 in amino acids: CASSFSLAGTSSIQETQYF. As DNA, the CDR3 is TGTGCCAGCAGCTTTTCATTAGCCGGGACTAGCAGTATTCAAGAGACCCAGTACTTC.

The DNA for the CDR3 is TGTGCCAGCAGTGAAGCGCTTGACTCGACCAATGAGCAGTTCTTC. Amino acid sequence: CASSEALDSTNEQFF. This chain uses TRBV6-1 with TRBJ2-1; no clear D gene. CDR1 is MNHNS, CDR2 SASEGT, per germline. Trimming removed 0 bases at V and 6 bases at J, with 12 bases between. The CDR3 is 15 amino acids.

J is TRBJ2-7 and V is TRBV6-1, with TRBD2 matching 12 bases. Looked up from germline, CDR1 is MNHNS and CDR2 is SASEGT. J lost 6 bases, V lost 5 bases, and 5 bases had no gene match. The CDR3 is 14 residues long. The CDR3 bases are TGTGCCAGCAGTCCCGGACTAGCGGGAACCGAGCAGTACTTC. Its translation is CASSPGLAGTEQYF.

The rearrangement links TRBV13 to TRBJ2-1; 9 bases are shared with TRBD2. V was clipped by 5 bases and J by 7 bases; unmatched bases: 15. Germline assignment: CDR1 PRHDT and CDR2 FYEKMQ (reference sequence). This CDR3 spans 17 amino acids. The chain's CDR3 is CASSQDYRGRAINEQFF. CDR3 bases: TGTGCCAGCAGCCAGGACTATCGCGGGAGGGCCATAAATGAGCAGTTCTTC.

The chain recombines TRBV10-2 with TRBJ2-5, with D tentatively TRBD1 (6 bases). CDR3 size: 14 residues. V was pared by 4 bases and J by 7 bases, with 16 bases between. Germline lookup yields CDR1 WSHSY and CDR2 SAAADI. Written as DNA, the CDR3 is TGCGCCAGCAGTGTGGACAGCCCTAGGGTGACCCAGTACTTC. It yields the protein CASSVDSPRVTQYF.

V gene TRBV27 combines with J gene TRBJ2-7; 8 bases are a match to TRBD1. This CDR3 region has 11 residues. The junction had 3 bases not matched to a gene; V was cut back by 6 bases and J by 8 bases. Germline CDR1 and CDR2: MNHEY and SMNVEV (reference sequence). The CDR3 reads CASSQGAQQYF. The CDR3 nucleotides are TGTGCCAGCAGCCAGGGGGCGCAGCAGTACTTC.

This chain links TRBV11-2 with TRBJ1-1; no clear D gene. The CDR3 loop spans 14 amino acids. Germline V gene lookup returns CDR1 SGHAT and CDR2 FQNNGV. V was trimmed by 0 bases and J by 7 bases, leaving 12 bases between them. The CDR3 DNA follows: TGTGCCAGCAGCTTAGATCAGGCAGGCGATGAAGCTTTCTTT. Its translation is CASSLDQAGDEAFF. Filled out from reference TRBV11-2 and TRBJ1-1, the complete variable domain reads EAGVAQSPRYKIIEKRQSVAFWCNPISGHATLYWYQQILGQGPKLLIQFQNNGVVDDSQLPKDRFSAERLKGVDSTLKIQPAKLEDSAVYLCASSLDQAGDEAFFGQGTRLTVV.

The chain is built from TRBV11-2 and TRBJ2-3; 9 positions match TRBD2. CDR3 length: 15 amino acids. Unmatched junction bases numbered 10, after V lost 5 bases and J lost 7 bases. Germline lookup yields CDR1 SGHAT and CDR2 FQNNGV. The CDR3 loop reads CASSQQAGGPHTQYF. The DNA for the CDR3 is TGTGCCAGCAGCCAACAGGCGGGAGGGCCACATACGCAGTATTTT.

The chain couples TRBV30 to TRBJ1-2; TRBD1 matches 7 bases. With 5 bases clipped from V and 7 bases from J, the junction kept 10 bases outside the gene matches. CDR3 length equals 13 residues. Germline V gene lookup returns CDR1 GTSNPN and CDR2 SVGIG (reference sequence). CDR3 sequence (DNA): TGTGCCTGGTCGAAGACAGGGAGAATTGGCTACACCTTC. This sequence encodes CAWSKTGRIGYTF.

V and J are TRBV11-2 and TRBJ2-1; TRBD2 agrees at 8 bases. V lost 1 base, J lost 7 bases, and 6 bases stayed unmatched. The CDR3 is 15 amino acids. CDR1 and CDR2 (germline): SGHAT, FQNNGV. In DNA form, the CDR3 reads TGTGCCAGCAGCTTAGGGCCTAGCGGGCTGAATGAGCAGTTCTTC. This gives the protein CASSLGPSGLNEQFF.